The T cell receptor beta chain described here comes from a study of T cells after yellow fever vaccination. This clonotype was counted between two and nine times. Its antigen is as yet unknown. Each CDR3 protein gets one entry after TCRdb re-called the 5' RACE reads with MiXCR. The sample holds 100,000 to 150,000 distinct CDR3 sequences, over 8% seen once. Study-wide results and limits: Post-booster repertoires contained most primary-vaccination clones again (about 95% CD4, approximately 88% CD8).

The starting material was CD8+ T cells sorted from PBMCs, obtained on the day of the yellow fever booster vaccination. This TCR was sampled from a man younger than 30 who received the YFV17D yellow fever vaccine.

CDR3 DNA sequence: TGCGCCAGCAGCCAAGATCTCGTAGTAGCGGGGGGAATTAACAATGAGCAGTTCTTC. Translating it yields CASSQDLVVAGGINNEQFF. The rearrangement uses TRBV4-3 and TRBJ2-1; 10 bases are shared with TRBD2. CDR1 is LGHNA, CDR2 YSLEER, per germline. The CDR3 runs to 19 residues. V lost 0 bases, J lost 5 bases, and 13 bases stayed unmatched.